A selection of T cell receptor beta chains follows, all from one sample in a study of vaccination and CD4 T cells after COVID-19. Via MiXCR, TCRdb re-called the PCR reads, giving one row per CDR3 protein. Of about 23,000 distinct CDR3 sequences listed, around two fifths are singletons. Their cognate antigens are unknown. The specimen comprised CD4+ T cells from blood, cultured in vitro, sampled about 7 months after SARS-CoV-2 vaccination. The receptors here all came from a human donor who had recovered from COVID-19. Both conserved end residues are part of each CDR3. Fields, in order: J gene, clone size, D gene, V gene, CDR3 DNA, CDR3 protein. D genes are given only for firm matches. Expanded clones get a size class; other rows say once, few or many, or leave the size out.

J gene: TRBJ2-1; clone size: -; D gene: TRBD1; V gene: TRBV20-1; CDR3 DNA: TGCAGTGCTCAGACCGGGACAGGTCTCCTTTACAATGAGCAGTTCTTC; CDR3 protein: CSAQTGTGLLYNEQFF
J gene: TRBJ2-2; clone size: -; D gene: -; V gene: TRBV7-3; CDR3 DNA: TGTGCCAGCAGCCCGCAGGGAACCCCCGGGGAGCTGTTTTTT; CDR3 protein: CASSPQGTPGELFF
J gene: TRBJ1-3; clone size: -; D gene: -; V gene: TRBV27; CDR3 DNA: TGTGCCAGCAGGGCCTCAGGGAGCTCTGGAAACACCATATATTTT; CDR3 protein: CASRASGSSGNTIYF
J gene: TRBJ2-3; clone size: few; D gene: TRBD2; V gene: TRBV15; CDR3 DNA: TGTGCCACCAGCATACTAGCGGGAGCATCAGATACGCAGTATTTT; CDR3 protein: CATSILAGASDTQYF
J gene: TRBJ2-7; clone size: -; D gene: TRBD1; V gene: TRBV6-5; CDR3 DNA: TGTGCCAGCAGTTCGACAGGGACATTGGTCGAGCAGTACTTC; CDR3 protein: CASSSTGTLVEQYF
J gene: TRBJ1-1; clone size: -; D gene: TRBD1; V gene: TRBV20-1; CDR3 DNA: TGCAGTGCTAGAGTGGATCGGACAGGGGGCAACACTGAAGCTTTCTTT; CDR3 protein: CSARVDRTGGNTEAFF
J gene: TRBJ1-6; clone size: few; D gene: -; V gene: TRBV5-4; CDR3 DNA: TGTGCCAGCAGCCCGTCGTTGGGGAGCCCTAATTCACCCCTCCACTTT; CDR3 protein: CASSPSLGSPNSPLHF
J gene: TRBJ2-1; clone size: -; D gene: TRBD2; V gene: TRBV20-1; CDR3 DNA: TGCAGTGCTAGAGACTGGGGTAGCGGGATCAGTGAGCAGTTCTTC; CDR3 protein: CSARDWGSGISEQFF
J gene: TRBJ2-5; clone size: few; D gene: -; V gene: TRBV7-2; CDR3 DNA: TGTGCCAGCAGCGGTGGACTGGGCGGCCAAGAGACCCAGTACTTC; CDR3 protein: CASSGGLGGQETQYF
J gene: TRBJ2-3; clone size: -; D gene: TRBD2; V gene: TRBV20-1; CDR3 DNA: TGCAGTGCACGGACTAGCAGCACAGATACGCAGTATTTT; CDR3 protein: CSARTSSTDTQYF
J gene: TRBJ1-6; clone size: few; D gene: -; V gene: TRBV6-1; CDR3 DNA: TGTGCCAGCATGCGGCAGATTGATTCACCCCTCCACTTT; CDR3 protein: CASMRQIDSPLHF
J gene: TRBJ2-3; clone size: few; D gene: -; V gene: TRBV7-2; CDR3 DNA: TGTGCCAGCAGCTTAATGCGGCACACAGATACGCAGTATTTT; CDR3 protein: CASSLMRHTDTQYF
J gene: TRBJ2-1; clone size: once; D gene: TRBD2; V gene: TRBV15; CDR3 DNA: TGTGCCACCAGCAACGGAGGGACTAGCGGGAGGTCCCCCTACAATGAGCAGTTCTTC; CDR3 protein: CATSNGGTSGRSPYNEQFF
J gene: TRBJ2-3; clone size: -; D gene: TRBD2; V gene: TRBV20-1; CDR3 DNA: TGCAGTGCTAGAGATCGAATAGCGGGAGCCCTAGCTACGCAGTATTTT; CDR3 protein: CSARDRIAGALATQYF
J gene: TRBJ2-7; clone size: -; D gene: -; V gene: TRBV6-2/TRBV6-3; CDR3 DNA: TGTGCCAGCAGTTACGTAGGGAGAAACGAGCAGTACTTC; CDR3 protein: CASSYVGRNEQYF
J gene: TRBJ2-7; clone size: -; D gene: -; V gene: TRBV28; CDR3 DNA: TGTGCCAGCAGTCCGCGGGCCTCCCGGCCCTACGAGCAGTACTTC; CDR3 protein: CASSPRASRPYEQYF
J gene: TRBJ2-6; clone size: -; D gene: -; V gene: TRBV4-1; CDR3 DNA: TGCGCCAGCAGCCAAGTTATCGCTGGGGCCAACGTCCTGACTTTC; CDR3 protein: CASSQVIAGANVLTF
J gene: TRBJ2-5; clone size: -; D gene: -; V gene: TRBV7-3; CDR3 DNA: TGTGCCAGCAGCGTAAAGGGGTCAGAGACCCAGTACTTC; CDR3 protein: CASSVKGSETQYF
J gene: TRBJ1-2; clone size: -; D gene: -; V gene: TRBV6-1; CDR3 DNA: TGTGCCAGCAAGATCGACCCTCGGATTAACTATGGCTACACCTTC; CDR3 protein: CASKIDPRINYGYTF
J gene: TRBJ2-2; clone size: -; D gene: TRBD1; V gene: TRBV6-1; CDR3 DNA: TGTGCCAGCAGTGAAGCGCTTATAGGGGGCGCGAACACCGGGGAGCTGTTTTTT; CDR3 protein: CASSEALIGGANTGELFF
J gene: TRBJ1-2; clone size: -; D gene: -; V gene: TRBV19; CDR3 DNA: TGTGCCAGTAGTACGCCCAGAGGGTCTGGCTATGGCTACACCTTC; CDR3 protein: CASSTPRGSGYGYTF
J gene: TRBJ1-1; clone size: -; D gene: -; V gene: TRBV7-3; CDR3 DNA: TGTGCCAGCAGCTTGTGGAGTAACACTGAAGCTTTCTTT; CDR3 protein: CASSLWSNTEAFF
J gene: TRBJ2-7; clone size: few; D gene: TRBD2; V gene: TRBV6-5; CDR3 DNA: TGTGCCAGCAGTTACTGGACTAGCGGGGGGTATGAGCAGTACTTC; CDR3 protein: CASSYWTSGGYEQYF
J gene: TRBJ2-7; clone size: -; D gene: -; V gene: TRBV20-1; CDR3 DNA: TGCAGTGCTAAGCTACAGGATCTCGGCGAGCAGTACTTC; CDR3 protein: CSAKLQDLGEQYF
J gene: TRBJ2-5; clone size: few; D gene: -; V gene: TRBV20-1; CDR3 DNA: TGCAGTGCTAGAGTGCGGCTTCAAGAGACCCAGTACTTC; CDR3 protein: CSARVRLQETQYF
J gene: TRBJ2-1; clone size: -; D gene: TRBD2; V gene: TRBV27; CDR3 DNA: TGTGCCAGCAGTTCCTCCTCCTTCCTAGCGGGAATTTATGAGCAGTTCTTC; CDR3 protein: CASSSSSFLAGIYEQFF
J gene: TRBJ1-5; clone size: -; D gene: -; V gene: TRBV14; CDR3 DNA: TGTGCCAGCAGCCAAGCGGCAGACTATCAGCCCCAGCATTTT; CDR3 protein: CASSQAADYQPQHF
J gene: TRBJ2-2; clone size: -; D gene: TRBD2; V gene: TRBV27; CDR3 DNA: TGTGCCAGCACCCTTGGACTAGCGGGAGTGGTGACCGGGGAGCTGTTTTTT; CDR3 protein: CASTLGLAGVVTGELFF
J gene: TRBJ1-1; clone size: few; D gene: -; V gene: TRBV19; CDR3 DNA: TGTGCCAGTAGGACCCCGGGACGGATGAACACTGAAGCTTTCTTT; CDR3 protein: CASRTPGRMNTEAFF
J gene: TRBJ1-2; clone size: -; D gene: -; V gene: TRBV15; CDR3 DNA: TGTGCCACCAGCAGAGATGAGTGGGGTTTCCACCGTGGCTACACCTTC; CDR3 protein: CATSRDEWGFHRGYTF
J gene: TRBJ2-6; clone size: -; D gene: -; V gene: TRBV27; CDR3 DNA: TGTGCCAGCAGTGCAGGGGCTGGGGCCAACGTCCTGACTTTC; CDR3 protein: CASSAGAGANVLTF
J gene: TRBJ2-7; clone size: few; D gene: -; V gene: TRBV21-1; CDR3 DNA: TGTGCCAGCAGCGGAAGGGGGGGGGTCCGCCGCGAGCAGTACTTC; CDR3 protein: CASSGRGGVRREQYF
J gene: TRBJ1-5; clone size: -; D gene: -; V gene: TRBV28; CDR3 DNA: TGTGCCACCTTAGGGGGGGTCGGTAGCAATCAGCCCCAGCATTTT; CDR3 protein: CATLGGVGSNQPQHF